The source of this TCR beta chain is a study of neurological immune-mediated disorders. MiXCR, run by TCRdb on the 5' RACE reads, gives a single entry per CDR3 protein. The sample shows around 68,000 distinct CDR3 sequences, 4.1% of them seen only once. At least ten counts were recorded for this clonotype. Antigen specificity is unknown. Broader study findings: The repertoires of 18 of 34 multiple sclerosis patients fell into one related-CDR3 cluster (a possible signature) under phylogenetic grouping. The greatest TCR clonal expansion occurred in HTLV-1-associated myelopathy and the least in multiple sclerosis, which fell below healthy controls.

Germline CDR1 reads SGHRS; CDR2 reads YFSETQ. This CDR3 contains 16 residues. Trimming shortened V by 0 bases and J by 4 bases, and 11 bases separated the two germline ends. The material sequenced was PBMCs. The rearrangement joins TRBV5-1 to TRBJ2-6; unclear D gene. This clonotype was obtained from a man in his fifties or sixties with multiple sclerosis. Here the CDR3 DNA reads TGCGCCAGCAGCTTGGCCCCCGGATCCGGGGCCAACGTCCTGACTTTC. Translating gives CASSLAPGSGANVLTF.